A selection of T cell receptor beta chains follows, all from one sample in a study of CD8+ T cells in alopecia areata. Measured with immunoSEQ multiplex PCR; TCRdb has only the in-frame clones, and not every one. This table has about 130,000 clones, 45% to 65% appearing once. The sequencing here drew on CD4+ T cells sorted from blood, taken at week 0. Receptors were obtained from a human donor with alopecia areata. Both conserved end residues are part of each CDR3.

V gene	CDR3 length	CDR3 protein
TRBV28	14	CASSSGRINYGYTF
TRBV7-3	14	CASSLTGAEGEAFF
TRBV5-6	15	CASSPWDRGLEKLFF
TRBV4-2	12	CASSPGGYEQYF
TRBV19	12	CASSMAVSEQFF
TRBV6-5	14	CASSYSRDSYEQYF
TRBV6-5	15	CASSYSGQINEKLFF
TRBV30	14	CAWSLAGAYDTQYF
TRBV29-1	13	CSVGGSGNQPQHF
TRBV6-5	14	CASSSSGGYNEQFF
TRBV5-5	17	CASSFGYLLSSGNTIYF
TRBV6-6	11	CASSRAGEQFF
TRBV5-1	16	CASSLAGHTSSYEQYF
TRBV20-1	10	CSAKGMEQFF
TRBV27	13	CASSRSGANVLTF
TRBV6-6	13	CASSYSGLDIQYF
TRBV29-1	15	CSVAGEGGPGQPQHF